This T cell receptor beta chain is drawn from a study of T cell repertoires in cytomegalovirus infection. Per the germline V gene, CDR1 is DFQATT and CDR2 is SNEGSKA (reference sequence). Trimming cost V 1 base and J 3 bases, with 9 bases left between them. This CDR3 has 13 residues. TCRdb redid the calling of the reads with MiXCR, one entry per CDR3 protein. In the table there are some 480,000 distinct CDR3 sequences, roughly a third of which are singletons. Overall study results and limits: Ex vivo responses were dominated by HLA-C-restricted CMV-specific TCR beta clonotypes.

On this clonotype itself: Antigen unknown.

The material was cultured PBMCs, obtained from culture after CMV antigen stimulation. This receptor was identified in a human donor in good health (CMV status not recorded). Some clones in this sample may be carry-over from other donors' samples. The chain recombines TRBV20-1 with TRBJ1-2; D is ambiguous. This CDR3 reads CSARAGPDYGYTF. In DNA, the CDR3 is TGCAGTGCTAGAGCAGGCCCCGACTATGGCTACACCTTC.